This T cell receptor (beta chain) was recorded in a study of T cell repertoires in cytomegalovirus infection. At the level of the study: Epitope selection comprised recently identified HLA-C-restricted CMV epitopes and well-studied HLA-B-restricted CMV epitopes. Public TCR beta signatures were indicative of both CMV infection and a matching HLA type. Study-level results: Ex vivo, HLA-C-restricted CMV-specific TCR beta clonotypes prevailed over the rest of the response. Totalled public TCR beta family frequency picked out people who carried CMV plus the relevant HLA.

For this clonotype: The antigen is undetermined.

The V end lost 0 bases, the J end lost 0 bases, and 9 bases lay between the germline ends. The CDR3 contains 16 residues. Germline CDR1 and CDR2: LGHDT and YNNKEL (reference sequence). TCRdb independently ran MiXCR on the reads; one entry per CDR3 protein. The table includes 900,000 to 950,000 distinct CDR3 sequences, around 30% detected once. The receptor was isolated from a human donor in good health (CMV status not recorded). Some clones in this sample may be carry-over from other donors' samples. Material: cultured CD8+ T cells from PBMCs, obtained from culture after CMV antigen stimulation. The rearrangement links TRBV3-1 to TRBJ1-5; D unclear. CDR3 nucleotide sequence: TGTGCCAGCAGCCAAGAAAGCTGGCTTAGCAATCAGCCCCAGCATTTT. Translation: CASSQESWLSNQPQHF. The full variable domain, rest sourced from reference TRBV3-1 and TRBJ1-5, is DTAVSQTPKYLVTQMGNDKSIKCEQNLGHDTMYWYKQDSKKFLKIMFSYNNKELIINETVPNRFSPKSPDKAHLNLHINSLELGDSAVYFCASSQESWLSNQPQHFGDGTRLSIL.